The T cell receptor (beta chain) under discussion was sequenced for a study of blood T cell repertoires in COVID-19 (dated by TCRdb to the early 2020s). Describing the broader study: Collaborator samples came from the United States, Italy and Spain and covered acute and convalescent phases of COVID-19. A de-identified subject ID, COVID-19 status, age in years and sex were almost always included in the sample metadata. HLA class I and class II types, where available, came from metadata supplied by the sample provider rather than from assay-based typing. Samples were obtained from the ongoing ImmuneRACE study (first 160 participants) and from over 1,000 subjects provided by 6 global collaborators. Deeply sampled blood TCRbeta repertoires from subjects exposed to, actively infected with, or recovered from COVID-19 were included in the dataset. The repertoires were released in a freely available public database intended as a resource for research on the immune response to SARS-CoV-2. The prospective study material was composed of cDNA or gDNA derived from T cells, B-cell-depleted T cells, or PBMCs. The paper's findings and limits, for the study overall: Clinical and demographic metadata were provided uncurated, with the amount varying by source and participant.

TCRbeta CDR3 regions were amplified from genomic DNA by means of the immunoSEQ Assay, a bias-controlled multiplex PCR. Concerning the study's data processing: The number of nucleated cells in each sample was estimated from the amplification of reference gene primers within the assay. To quantify the absolute abundance of each unique TCRbeta CDR3 rearrangement, sequence reads were collapsed and filtered. For each sample, productive Simpson clonality was calculated as the square root of Simpson's diversity index over productive rearrangements. What TCRdb holds here is the immuneACCESS table cut down to in-frame rearrangements. Part of the clones is not present; checked against another copy, under half of the missing clones reflect an unresolved V gene, and the others are unexplained. V, J and clone size were drawn from that table, and D and trimming were deduced from the DNA. The sample data list fewer than 450,000 clones, and 88% of these were observed just once. Of the sample, about 7% falls within the top ten clones.

One collaborating source in Seattle enrolled patients while the patients were actively infected and followed the patients over time throughout the course of disease. The collaborating institutions used their own protocols to collect whole blood in K2EDTA tubes. For TCRbeta analysis, collaborators shipped samples in one of three forms: frozen whole blood, isolated PBMCs, or DNA extracted from either of those sample types. A word on this clone: The specificity of this receptor is unknown. The record has no base qualities; no much larger clone is one base away.

The sequencing input was peripheral blood. The receptor comes from a woman between 65 and 79 years old with COVID-19, enrolled during active disease.

Read as DNA, the sequence is TGCACCAGCAGCCACCCATTTAAGCGGGGGGGGCAAGAGACCCAGTACTTC. The resulting protein is CTSSHPFKRGGQETQYF. Recombination linked TRBV1 to TRBJ2-5; the D segment call TRBD2 is taken from the table without a DNA check. TRBV1 is deemed a pseudogene. The CDR3 runs 17 amino acids, cysteine and phenylalanine included. This entry keeps only the CDR3 DNA: 51 bases, framed from base 1.